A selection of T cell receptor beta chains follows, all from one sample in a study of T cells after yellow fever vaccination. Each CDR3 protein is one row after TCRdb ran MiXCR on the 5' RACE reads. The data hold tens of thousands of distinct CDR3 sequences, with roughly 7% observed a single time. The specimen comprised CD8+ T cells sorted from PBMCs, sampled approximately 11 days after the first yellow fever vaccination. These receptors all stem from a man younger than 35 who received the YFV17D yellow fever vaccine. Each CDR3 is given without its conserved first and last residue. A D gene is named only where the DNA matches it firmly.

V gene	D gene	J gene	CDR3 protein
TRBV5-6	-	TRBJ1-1	ASSLGSIGNTEAF
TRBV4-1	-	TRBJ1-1	ASSQVSTGRF
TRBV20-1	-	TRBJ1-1	SAPPGNTEAF
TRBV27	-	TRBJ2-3	ATGGFPGADTQY
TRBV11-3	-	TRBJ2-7	ASSPAETYEQY
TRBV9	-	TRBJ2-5	ASRRSGGAGETQY
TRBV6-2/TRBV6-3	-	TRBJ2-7	ASSYPPSYEQY
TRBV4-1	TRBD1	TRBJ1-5	ASSLAGGTGGSQPQH
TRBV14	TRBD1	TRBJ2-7	ASSPRSDRGPYEQY
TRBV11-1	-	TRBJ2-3	ASSLIGHLPGGTDTQY
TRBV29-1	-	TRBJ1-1	SVDTTEGNTEAF
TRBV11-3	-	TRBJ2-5	ASSSSPAGRETQY
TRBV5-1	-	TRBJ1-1	ASSPKSYGAIEAF
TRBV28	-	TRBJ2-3	ASSLQWAPYTDTQY
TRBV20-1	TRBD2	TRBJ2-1	SANRLATVDEQF
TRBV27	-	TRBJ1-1	ASQTGWNTEAF
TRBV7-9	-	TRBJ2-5	ASSLVGAQQETQY
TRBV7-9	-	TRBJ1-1	ASSNKRTVTNTEAF
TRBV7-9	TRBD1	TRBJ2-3	ASKSLRTGSTDTQY
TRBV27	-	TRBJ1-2	ASSFGGNYGYT
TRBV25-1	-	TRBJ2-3	ASSETTYTQY
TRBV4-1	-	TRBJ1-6	ASSQMGGERSPLH
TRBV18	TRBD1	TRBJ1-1	ASSPGQERRTEAF
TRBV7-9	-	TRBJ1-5	ASSDSLQNPSNQPQH
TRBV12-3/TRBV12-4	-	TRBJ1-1	ASSFAAAYTEAF
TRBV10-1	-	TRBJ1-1	ASSEDQGPGYTEAF
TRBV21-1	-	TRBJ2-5	ASFPAPRVRGDRPEQETQY
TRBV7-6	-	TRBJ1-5	ASSLGGIQPQH
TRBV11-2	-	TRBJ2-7	ASSPDSPYEQY
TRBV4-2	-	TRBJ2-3	ASSQGDRPSTDTQY
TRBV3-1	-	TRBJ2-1	ASSQEWNGYNEQF
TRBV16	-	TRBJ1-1	ASSYGVGTEAF
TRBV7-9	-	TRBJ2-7	ASSARGYEQY
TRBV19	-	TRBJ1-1	ASSIAEVNTEAF
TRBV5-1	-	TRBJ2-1	ASSSASSYNEQF
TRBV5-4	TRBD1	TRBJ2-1	ASSPPGTGGANEQF
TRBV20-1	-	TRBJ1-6	SARQGYNSPLH
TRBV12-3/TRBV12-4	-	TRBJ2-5	ASSLGRTVTQY
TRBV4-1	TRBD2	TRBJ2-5	ASRFSGGAQETQY
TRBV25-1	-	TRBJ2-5	ASIAGKTQY
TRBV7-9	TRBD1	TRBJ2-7	ASSLVPGQGPYEQY
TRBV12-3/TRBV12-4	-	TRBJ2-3	ASSLGAPPDTQY
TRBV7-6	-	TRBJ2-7	ASSLSVGPPSYEQY
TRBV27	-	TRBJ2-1	ASSWAGRNEQF
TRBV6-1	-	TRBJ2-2	ASIRVLRAGELF
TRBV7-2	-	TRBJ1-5	ASGLGVRGQPQH
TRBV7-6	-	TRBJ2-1	ASSLTVREQF
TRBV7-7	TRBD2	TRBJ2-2	ASSSISGTNTGELF
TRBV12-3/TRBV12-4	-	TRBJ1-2	ASSSGRNGYT
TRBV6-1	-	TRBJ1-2	ATNIYTGGASDGYT
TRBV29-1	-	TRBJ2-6	SVEGGDRVSGANVLT
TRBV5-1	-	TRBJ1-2	ASSLLGSPTYGYT
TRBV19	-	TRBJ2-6	ASSAGTLNYSGANVLT
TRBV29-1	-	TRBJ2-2	SVQENTGELF
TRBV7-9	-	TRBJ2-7	ASSPPTVSYEQY
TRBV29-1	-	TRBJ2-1	SVPRADRNYNEQF
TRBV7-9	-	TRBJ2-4	ASSLGGAAKNIQY
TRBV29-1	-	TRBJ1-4	SVRGPNEKLF
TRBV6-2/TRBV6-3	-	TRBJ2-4	ASTDSLAKNIQY